A single sample gave rise to the 7 T cell receptor beta chains below, sequenced in a study of control samples from healthy donors and cancer patients. The data were produced by immunoSEQ multiplex PCR, yet TCRdb's version contains in-frame clones alone and is incomplete. This sample yields 68,000 or so clones, of which nearly 85% are seen a single time; around 16% belongs to the top ten. Sequencing input: blood. These receptors were collected from a man aged 55-75 years in good health.

The J gene is TRBJ2-7, the V gene TRBV18; D is possibly TRBD1 or TRBD2 (5 bases each). V was trimmed by 2 bases and J by 0 bases, leaving 11 bases between them. This CDR3 has 15 residues. The germline V gene encodes CDR1 KGHSH and CDR2 LQKENI. The CDR3 spells CASSPVGTHSYEQYF. The CDR3 region has the DNA TGTGCCAGCTCACCAGTTGGGACGCACTCCTACGAGCAGTACTTC.

This chain links TRBV9 with TRBJ2-1, with 8 nucleotides matching TRBD2. V lost 4 bases and J lost 7; bases outside the gene matches: 13. The V gene's germline CDR1 is SGDLS and CDR2 YYNGEE. This CDR3 is 16 amino acids long. Written as DNA, the CDR3 is TGTGCCAGCAGCTTAGGTGGTAGCGGGATATCAAATGAGCAGTTCTTC. Protein sequence: CASSLGGSGISNEQFF.

The genes are TRBV6-5 and TRBJ1-4; TRBD1 matches 8 bases. Unmatched junction bases numbered 6, after V lost 5 bases and J lost 4 bases. CDR3 length: 15 amino acids. Germline V gene sequence: CDR1 MNHEY, CDR2 SVGAGI. The CDR3 DNA reads as TGTGCCAGCAGTATACAGGGGGGCAATAATGAAAAACTGTTTTTT. The encoded protein is CASSIQGGNNEKLFF.

The chain combines TRBV2 with TRBJ2-1; D perhaps matches TRBD1 (5 bases). With 3 bases removed from V and 8 bases from J, the gap between germline ends came to 20 bases. This CDR3 comprises 16 residues. Germline assignment: CDR1 SNHLY and CDR2 FYNNEI. CDR3: CASSDGPELDSYEQFF. Here the CDR3 DNA reads TGTGCCAGCAGTGATGGGCCTGAGCTCGACAGCTATGAGCAGTTCTTC.

J is TRBJ2-1 and V is TRBV18, with no clear D. Per the germline V gene, CDR1 is KGHSH and CDR2 is LQKENI. The CDR3 has 14 amino acids. Deletions cut 3 bases from V and 5 bases from J, with 11 bases between. The CDR3 loop is CASSPDRINNEQFF. The DNA of the CDR3 is TGTGCCAGCTCACCCGACCGAATCAACAATGAGCAGTTCTTC.

This clone is a singleton in its sample. The chain joins TRBV7-2 to TRBJ2-2; 7 nucleotides line up with TRBD2. This CDR3 spans 14 amino acids. Germline lookup yields CDR1 SGHTA and CDR2 FQGNSA. V gave up 5 bases and J gave up 7 bases; unmatched junction bases: 7. CDR3 in amino acids: CASSRLAVGGELFF. For the CDR3, the DNA is TGTGCCAGCAGCCGTCTAGCGGTGGGCGGGGAGCTGTTTTTT.

This clone was detected a few times. The V gene is TRBV5-5, the J gene TRBJ1-1, with TRBD1 matching 8 bases. CDR3 length equals 14 residues. The trim removed 3 bases at V and 1 base at J, leaving 2 bases unmatched. Looked up from germline, CDR1 is SGHKS and CDR2 is YYEKEE (reference sequence). The CDR3, as DNA: TGTGCCAGCAGCTGGACAGGGCGGAACACTGAAGCTTTCTTT. It yields the protein CASSWTGRNTEAFF.